This T cell receptor beta chain was identified in a study of T-cell reconstitution after alpha-beta-depleted transplantation in children. Trimming took 5 bases from V and 4 from J, leaving 11 bases between them. Germline CDR1 is SGHTA and CDR2 is FQGNSA. There are 14 residues in the CDR3. Only a few counts were recorded for this clonotype. Unique molecular identifiers were used to barcode this TCRbeta library. Via MiXCR, TCRdb re-called the PCR reads, giving one row per CDR3 protein. Among some 300,000 distinct CDR3 sequences, under 13% were seen once, and the ten largest hold 2% to 3%. This receptor was taken from a human donor who donated a stem cell graft to a child with acute lymphoblastic leukemia. Sequenced here: PBMCs from the stem cell graft donor, sampled from the stem cell graft. The V gene is TRBV7-2, the J gene TRBJ1-4; D is unclear. The CDR3 bases are TGTGCCAGCAGCCAGGACCCTCTTAATGAAAAACTGTTTTTT. Translated: CASSQDPLNEKLFF.